This T cell receptor beta chain was found in a study of molecular identifiers for immune sequencing clone quantification (dated by TCRdb to between 2017 and 2018). Turning to the overall study: For a replicate experiment, the RNA from either approximately 20,000 or 100,000 naive CD8 T cells was divided into five aliquots, and four of those aliquots went on to sequencing. This methods study benchmarked molecular-identifier clustering-based TCR repertoire sequencing (MIDCIRS) and TCR RNA copy counting, using CD8 T cells to do so. Summary of the overall study and its limitations: Spiked-in Jurkat TCR RNA equal to a single cell's worth was reported to be detectable even within 1,200,000 naive CD8 T cells. Modeling estimated about three recovered TCR RNA copies per cell, compared with about 9.8 by digital PCR, which implies 30% to 35% capture efficiency. The naive libraries included spiked-in Jurkat TCR RNA (roughly nine copies' worth), and this RNA is not part of the donor repertoire. When barcode sub-clustering was omitted, TCR diversity was inflated by chimeric consensus sequences, with chimeras reaching as high as 47%. Identical TCR molecules sharing a barcode could cause highly expanded clone sizes to be underestimated. In CMV-specific effector cells, clones with more than 20 RNA copies accounted for over 97% of molecules, whereas in naive cells such clones accounted for under 1%.

Receptor amplification or capture employed PCR. Data came from a NextSeq 500. Bulk TCR libraries were prepared as previously described, using TCR primers listed in Table S5. Purification of total RNA was performed with the Qiagen AllPrep DNA/RNA kit. Reads from multiple sequencing runs of the same library were pooled before analysis. Concerning the study's data processing: Reads were retained only if an exact TCR constant sequence was present, and the retained reads were trimmed to 150 nt and grouped according to their 12-nt molecular barcodes. Within each barcode group, reads were sub-clustered at a 15% Levenshtein threshold, and quality-weighted consensus sequences were built per RNA molecule. Non-functional sequences were filtered out, along with any lower-count sequence sitting one edit away from another sequence. Barcode sub-clusters with fewer than 20% of the maximum read count were removed, based on fitting two negative binomial distributions. Starting from the raw public reads, TCRdb applied fastp trimming at Q25, assembled clones with MiXCR and retained in-frame beta chains. Entries are consolidated by CDR3 protein sequence, retaining the most common genes and DNA. The V and J calls come from TCRdb's annotation, not from the publication. The sample table records more than 85,000 distinct CDR3 sequences; 30% to 45% of these occur just once. The top ten clones comprise approximately 9.8% of the sample.

There are a few counts of this clonotype. The target of this receptor is not known. No base-level quality is on record; no much larger clone is a single base apart. Germline trimming: 5 bases from V, 0 bases from J; junction bases outside gene matches: 7. Counted from cysteine to phenylalanine, this CDR3 has 16 amino acids. CDR3 DNA is the only sequence kept; it has 48 bases, read in frame from the first base. Taken from the germline V gene (reference sequence), the CDR1 and CDR2 loops are SEHNR and FQNEAQ. Libraries of naive CD8 T cells were generated from roughly 21,000 to 960,000 sorted cells, with 10%, 30% or 50% of the purified RNA used. Naive CD8 T cells were FACS-sorted as CD8+CD4-CCR7+CD45RA+ on a BD FACSAria II into RLT Plus buffer. Detection sensitivity was tested by spiking Jurkat RNA equal to over 8 TCR copies' worth into samples containing about 20,000-1,000,000 naive CD8 T cells. Enrichment of CD8 T cells was performed with RosetteSep CD8+ T Cell Enrichment Cocktail and Ficoll-Paque, after which ACK red cell lysis was carried out.

The sequenced material came from naive CD8+ T cells from blood, with Jurkat cell RNA spiked in. The sample's cell subset or site label, in plain terms: FACS-sorted CD8+CD4-CCR7+CD45RA+ naive T cells. The rearranged segments are TRBV7-9 and TRBJ2-4, with TRBD2 identical over 7 junction bases. This sequence was found in a human donor in good health. Some libraries in this study had Jurkat cell RNA spiked in. The CDR3 region has the sequence CASSNSGPLAKNIQYF. The DNA sequence is as follows: TGTGCCAGCAGCAATAGCGGGCCACTAGCCAAAAACATTCAGTACTTC. Joined to the reference TRBV7-9 and TRBJ2-4 proteins, this CDR3 gives the full variable domain: DTGVSQNPRHKITKRGQNVTFRCDPISEHNRLYWYRQTLGQGPEFLTYFQNEAQLEKSRLLSDRFSAERPKGSFSTLEIQRTEQGDSAMYLCASSNSGPLAKNIQYFGAGTRLSVL.